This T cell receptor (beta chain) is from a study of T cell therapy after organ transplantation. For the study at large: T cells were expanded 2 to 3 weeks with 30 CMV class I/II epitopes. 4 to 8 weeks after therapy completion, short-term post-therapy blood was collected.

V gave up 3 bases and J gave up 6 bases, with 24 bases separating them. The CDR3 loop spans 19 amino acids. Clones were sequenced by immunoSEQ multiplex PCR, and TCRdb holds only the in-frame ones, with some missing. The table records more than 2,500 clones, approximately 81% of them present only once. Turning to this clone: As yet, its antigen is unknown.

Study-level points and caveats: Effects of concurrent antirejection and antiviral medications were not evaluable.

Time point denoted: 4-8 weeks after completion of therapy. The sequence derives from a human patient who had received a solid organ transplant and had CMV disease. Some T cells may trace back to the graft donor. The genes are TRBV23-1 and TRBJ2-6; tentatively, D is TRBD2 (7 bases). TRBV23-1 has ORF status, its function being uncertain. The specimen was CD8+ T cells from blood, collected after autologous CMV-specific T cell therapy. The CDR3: CASSHLGRGGAYSANVLTF. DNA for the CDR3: TGCGCCAGCAGTCACCTCGGGCGAGGGGGGGCTTATTCGGCCAACGTCCTGACTTTC.